The present entry profiles one TCR beta chain with its context. Its matching antigen is unknown. V shed 0 bases, J shed 7 bases, and the junction held 5 bases outside the gene matches. Germline-derived CDR1 and CDR2 are LGHNT and FRNRAP. CDR3 size: 15 residues. From the 5' RACE reads, TCRdb called clonotypes with MiXCR, one entry per CDR3 protein. This table holds about 130,000 distinct CDR3 sequences, roughly 15% found once. The entry originates in a study of T-cell memory formation after mild COVID-19. General study findings and limits: Researchers found some responding clones in pre-infection memory, a sign that cross-reactive memory joined.

Sequencing was done on a sample of PBMCs or a T cell subset sorted from them (not recorded which). This chain links TRBV12-5 with TRBJ2-3, with 9 bases lining up with TRBD2. The clonotype was recovered from an adult woman who had mild COVID-19 (a few samples of this study predate the infection). Cell type and time point are not known. In DNA, the CDR3 is TGTGCTAGTGGTTTGGTAGCGGGAGGTCGAAATACGCAGTATTTT. Encoded protein: CASGLVAGGRNTQYF.